Listed here is a single T cell receptor (beta chain). CDR3 length equals 15 residues. Germline CDR1 and CDR2: MNHEY and SMNVEV (reference sequence). Deletions cut 3 bases from V and 5 bases from J, with 16 bases between. TCRdb keeps only in-frame clones here, not all; method: immunoSEQ multiplex PCR. The sample lists about 160,000 clones; 80% were seen once. This sample is part of a study of blood T cell repertoires in COVID-19. The J gene is TRBJ2-5, the V gene TRBV27; D possibly corresponds to TRBD2 (5 bases). Source material: PBMCs or T cells enriched from blood (not recorded which). The source is an older woman who had recovered from COVID-19. The CDR3 nucleotides are TGTGCCAGCAGTTTCTTCTACGGACCGGGGGAGACCCAGTACTTC. This encodes CASSFFYGPGETQYF.